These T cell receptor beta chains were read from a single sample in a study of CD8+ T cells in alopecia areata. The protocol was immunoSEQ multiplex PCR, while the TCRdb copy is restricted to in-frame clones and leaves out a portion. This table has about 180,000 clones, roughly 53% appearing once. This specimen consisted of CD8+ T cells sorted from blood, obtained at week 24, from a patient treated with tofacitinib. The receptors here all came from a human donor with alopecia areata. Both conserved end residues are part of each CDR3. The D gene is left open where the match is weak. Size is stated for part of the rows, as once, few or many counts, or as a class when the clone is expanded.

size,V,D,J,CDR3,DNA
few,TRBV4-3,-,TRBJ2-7,CASSQDGTFTYEQYF,TGCGCCAGCAGCCAAGACGGCACATTTACCTACGAGCAGTACTTC
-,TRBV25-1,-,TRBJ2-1,CASSRGSGNEQFF,TGTGCCAGCAGTCGGGGGTCCGGCAATGAGCAGTTCTTC
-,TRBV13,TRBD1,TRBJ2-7,CASSALGQGNKEQYF,TGTGCCAGCAGCGCTCTGGGACAGGGAAATAAAGAGCAGTACTTC
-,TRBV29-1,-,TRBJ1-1,CSVEGGGLRSTEAFF,TGCAGCGTTGAAGGAGGGGGGCTGAGGTCGACTGAAGCTTTCTTT
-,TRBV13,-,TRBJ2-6,CASSLNDGLTSGANVLTF,TGTGCCAGCAGCTTAAATGACGGGTTGACCTCTGGGGCCAACGTCCTGACTTTC
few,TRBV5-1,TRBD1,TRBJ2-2,CASNGAPGQVTTGELFF,TGCGCCAGCAACGGCGCTCCGGGACAGGTTACTACCGGGGAGCTGTTTTTT
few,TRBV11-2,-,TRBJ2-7,CASSDRHEQYF,TGTGCCAGCAGCGACCGTCACGAGCAGTACTTC
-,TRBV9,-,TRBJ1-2,CASSASGVGSGYTF,TGTGCCAGCAGCGCCTCGGGGGTAGGGTCTGGCTACACCTTC
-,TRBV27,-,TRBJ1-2,CASSPSGGLRSYGYTF,TGTGCCAGCAGTCCTTCGGGGGGATTAAGAAGCTATGGCTACACCTTC
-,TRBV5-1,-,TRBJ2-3,CASSMAGAFTDTQYF,TGCGCCAGCAGTATGGCGGGGGCCTTCACAGATACGCAGTATTTT
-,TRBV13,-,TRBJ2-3,CASSSNTDTQYF,TGTGCCAGCAGCTCCAACACAGATACGCAGTATTTT
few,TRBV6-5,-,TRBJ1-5,CASVESLNQPQHF,TGTGCCAGCGTAGAGAGCCTGAATCAGCCCCAGCATTTT
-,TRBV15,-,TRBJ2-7,CATRPNRDDPYEQYF,TGTGCCACCCGACCGAACCGGGACGATCCCTACGAGCAGTACTTC
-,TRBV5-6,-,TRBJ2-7,CASRVLEQGLHEQYF,TGTGCCAGCAGAGTGTTAGAGCAAGGGCTACACGAGCAGTACTTC
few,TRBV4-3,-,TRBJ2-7,CASSQDSASEQYF,TGCGCCAGCAGCCAAGATTCCGCCTCCGAGCAGTACTTC
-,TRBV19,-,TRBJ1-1,CASSVGPQTGEAFF,TGTGCCAGTAGTGTCGGGCCCCAGACGGGTGAAGCTTTCTTT
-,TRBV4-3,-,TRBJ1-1,CASSQGTEAFF,TGCGCCAGCAGCCAAGGAACTGAAGCTTTCTTT
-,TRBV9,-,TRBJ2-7,CASSTQDGPYEQYF,TGTGCCAGCAGCACCCAGGACGGACCTTACGAGCAGTACTTC
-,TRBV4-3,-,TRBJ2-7,CASSQDVSYEQYF,TGCGCCAGCAGCCAAGACGTCTCCTACGAGCAGTACTTC
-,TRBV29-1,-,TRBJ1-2,CSVEDLGGAYGYGYTF,TGCAGCGTTGAAGATCTGGGGGGCGCTTATGGCTATGGCTACACCTTC